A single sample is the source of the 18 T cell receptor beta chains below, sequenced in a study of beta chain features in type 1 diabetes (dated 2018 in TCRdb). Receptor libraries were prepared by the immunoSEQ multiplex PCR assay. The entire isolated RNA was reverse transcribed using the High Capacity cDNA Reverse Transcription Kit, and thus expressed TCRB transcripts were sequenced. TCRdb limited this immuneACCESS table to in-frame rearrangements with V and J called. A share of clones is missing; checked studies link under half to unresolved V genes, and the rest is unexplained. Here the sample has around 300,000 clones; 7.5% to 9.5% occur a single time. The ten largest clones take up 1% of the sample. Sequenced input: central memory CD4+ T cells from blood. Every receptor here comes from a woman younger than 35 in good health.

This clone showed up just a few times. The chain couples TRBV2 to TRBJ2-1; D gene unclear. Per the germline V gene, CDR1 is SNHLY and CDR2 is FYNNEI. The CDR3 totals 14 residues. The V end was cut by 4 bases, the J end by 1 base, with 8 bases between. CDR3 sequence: CASSARLSYNEQFF. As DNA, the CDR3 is TGTGCCAGCAGTGCCAGGTTATCCTACAATGAGCAGTTCTTC.

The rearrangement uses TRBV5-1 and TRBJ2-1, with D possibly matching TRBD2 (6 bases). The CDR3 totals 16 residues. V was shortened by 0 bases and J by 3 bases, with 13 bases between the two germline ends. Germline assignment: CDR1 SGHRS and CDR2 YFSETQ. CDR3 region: CASSLGEDYFYNEQFF. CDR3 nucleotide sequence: TGCGCCAGCAGCTTGGGTGAGGACTACTTCTACAATGAGCAGTTCTTC.

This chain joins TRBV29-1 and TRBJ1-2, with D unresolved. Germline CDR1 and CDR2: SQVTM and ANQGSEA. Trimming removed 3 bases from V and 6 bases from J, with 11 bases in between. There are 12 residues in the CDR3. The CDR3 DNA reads TGCAGCGTTGACCGGCAGTCTCATGGCTACACCTTC. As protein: CSVDRQSHGYTF. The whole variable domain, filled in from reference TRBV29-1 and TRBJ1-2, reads SAVISQKPSRDICQRGTSLTIQCQVDSQVTMMFWYRQQPGQSLTLIATANQGSEATYESGFVIDKFPISRPNLTFSTLTVSNMSPEDSSIYLCSVDRQSHGYTFGSGTRLTVV.

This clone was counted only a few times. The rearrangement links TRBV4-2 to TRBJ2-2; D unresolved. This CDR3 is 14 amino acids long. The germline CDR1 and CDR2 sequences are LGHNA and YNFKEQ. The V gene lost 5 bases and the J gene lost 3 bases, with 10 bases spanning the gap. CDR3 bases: TGTGCCAGCAGCTTAGACTGGCACACCGGGGAGCTGTTTTTT. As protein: CASSLDWHTGELFF.

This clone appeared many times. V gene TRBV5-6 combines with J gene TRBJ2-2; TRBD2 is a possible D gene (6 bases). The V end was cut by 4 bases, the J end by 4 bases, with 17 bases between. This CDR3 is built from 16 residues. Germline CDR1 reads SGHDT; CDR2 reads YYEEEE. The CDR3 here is CASSEDYSAGTGELFF. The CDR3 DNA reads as TGTGCCAGCAGCGAGGACTATTCGGCCGGCACCGGGGAGCTGTTTTTT.

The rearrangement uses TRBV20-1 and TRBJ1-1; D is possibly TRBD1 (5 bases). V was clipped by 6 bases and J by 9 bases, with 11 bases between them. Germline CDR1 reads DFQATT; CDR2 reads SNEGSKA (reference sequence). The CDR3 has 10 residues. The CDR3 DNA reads TGCAGTGCGATATCAGGGAAAGCTTTCTTT. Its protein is CSAISGKAFF.

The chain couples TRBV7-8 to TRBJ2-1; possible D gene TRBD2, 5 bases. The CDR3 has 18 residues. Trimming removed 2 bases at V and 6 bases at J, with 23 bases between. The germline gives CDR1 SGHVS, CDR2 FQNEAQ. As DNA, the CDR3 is TGTGCCAGCAGCTTAAGACGGCCCTTACCGGGAAGGAGCAATGAGCAGTTCTTC. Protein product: CASSLRRPLPGRSNEQFF.

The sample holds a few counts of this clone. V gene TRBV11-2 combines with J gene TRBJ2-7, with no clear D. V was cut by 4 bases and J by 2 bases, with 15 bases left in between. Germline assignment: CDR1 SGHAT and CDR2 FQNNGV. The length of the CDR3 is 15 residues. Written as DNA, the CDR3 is TGTGCCAGCAGCTCGCGTAGAAGGTTAACCTACGAGCAGTACTTC. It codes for CASSSRRRLTYEQYF. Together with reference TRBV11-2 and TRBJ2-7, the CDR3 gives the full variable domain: EAGVAQSPRYKIIEKRQSVAFWCNPISGHATLYWYQQILGQGPKLLIQFQNNGVVDDSQLPKDRFSAERLKGVDSTLKIQPAKLEDSAVYLCASSSRRRLTYEQYFGPGTRLTVT.

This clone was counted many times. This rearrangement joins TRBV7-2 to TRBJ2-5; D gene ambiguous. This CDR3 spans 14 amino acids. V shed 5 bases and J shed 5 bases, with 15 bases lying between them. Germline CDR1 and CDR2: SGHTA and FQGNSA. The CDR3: CASSPSGRRETQYF. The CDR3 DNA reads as TGTGCCAGCAGCCCCTCCGGCAGGCGGGAGACCCAGTACTTC.

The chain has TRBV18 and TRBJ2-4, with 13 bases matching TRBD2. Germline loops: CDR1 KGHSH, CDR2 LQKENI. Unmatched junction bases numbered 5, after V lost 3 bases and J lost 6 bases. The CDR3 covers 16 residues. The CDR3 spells CASSPGTSGAGNIQYF. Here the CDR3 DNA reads TGTGCCAGCTCACCCGGGACTAGCGGGGCGGGAAACATTCAGTACTTC.

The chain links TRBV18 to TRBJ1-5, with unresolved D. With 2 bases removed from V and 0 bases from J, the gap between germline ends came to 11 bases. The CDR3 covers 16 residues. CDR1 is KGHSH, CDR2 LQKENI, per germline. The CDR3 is CASSPYVQNSNQPQHF. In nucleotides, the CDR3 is TGTGCCAGCTCACCATACGTACAGAATAGCAATCAGCCCCAGCATTTT.

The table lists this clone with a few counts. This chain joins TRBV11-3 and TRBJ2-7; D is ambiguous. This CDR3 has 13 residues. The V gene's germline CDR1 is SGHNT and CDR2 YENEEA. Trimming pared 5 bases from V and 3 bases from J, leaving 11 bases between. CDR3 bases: TGTGCCAGCAGCCCTTCGATTTACTACGAGCAGTACTTC. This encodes CASSPSIYYEQYF.

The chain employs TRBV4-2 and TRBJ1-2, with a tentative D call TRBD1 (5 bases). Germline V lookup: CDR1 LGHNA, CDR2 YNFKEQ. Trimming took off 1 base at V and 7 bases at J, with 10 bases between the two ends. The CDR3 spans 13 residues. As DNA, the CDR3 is TGTGCCAGCAGCCAAGGGGGCCAGGCTGGCTACACCTTC. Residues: CASSQGGQAGYTF.

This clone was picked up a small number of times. CDR3 region: CASSPRGGSGVSAEAFF. CDR3 nucleotides: TGTGCCAGCAGCCCGCGAGGGGGAAGCGGGGTCAGCGCTGAAGCTTTCTTT. This rearrangement joins TRBV7-9 to TRBJ1-1; TRBD1 might be the D (6 bases). V lost 5 bases and J 6 bases, leaving 25 bases between the germline ends. The CDR3 length is 17 residues. From germline, CDR1 is SEHNR and CDR2 FQNEAQ (reference sequence).

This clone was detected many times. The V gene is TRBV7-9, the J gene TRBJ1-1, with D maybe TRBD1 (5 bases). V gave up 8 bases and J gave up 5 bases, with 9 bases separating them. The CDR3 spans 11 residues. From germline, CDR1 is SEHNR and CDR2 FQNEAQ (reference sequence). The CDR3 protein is CASGGRTEAFF. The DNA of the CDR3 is TGTGCCAGCGGGGGGAGAACTGAAGCTTTCTTT.

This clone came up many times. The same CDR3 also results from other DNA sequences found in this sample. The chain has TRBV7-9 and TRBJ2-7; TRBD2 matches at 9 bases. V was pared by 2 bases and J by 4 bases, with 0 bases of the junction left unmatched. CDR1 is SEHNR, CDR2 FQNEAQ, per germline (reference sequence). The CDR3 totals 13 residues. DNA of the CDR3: TGTGCCAGCAGCTTACTAGCGGGGTACGAGCAGTACTTC. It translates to CASSLLAGYEQYF.

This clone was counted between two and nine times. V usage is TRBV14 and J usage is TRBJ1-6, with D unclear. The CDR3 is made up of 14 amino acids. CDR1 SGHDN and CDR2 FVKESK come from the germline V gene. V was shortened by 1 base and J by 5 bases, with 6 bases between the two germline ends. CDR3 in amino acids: CASSQVLHNSPLHF. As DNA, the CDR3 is TGTGCCAGCAGCCAAGTTCTTCATAATTCACCCCTCCACTTT.

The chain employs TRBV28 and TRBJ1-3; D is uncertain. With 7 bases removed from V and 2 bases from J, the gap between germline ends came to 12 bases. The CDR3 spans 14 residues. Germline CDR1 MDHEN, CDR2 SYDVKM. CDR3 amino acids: CASKRDIPGNTIYF. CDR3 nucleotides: TGTGCCAGCAAGAGGGATATACCTGGAAACACCATATATTTT.